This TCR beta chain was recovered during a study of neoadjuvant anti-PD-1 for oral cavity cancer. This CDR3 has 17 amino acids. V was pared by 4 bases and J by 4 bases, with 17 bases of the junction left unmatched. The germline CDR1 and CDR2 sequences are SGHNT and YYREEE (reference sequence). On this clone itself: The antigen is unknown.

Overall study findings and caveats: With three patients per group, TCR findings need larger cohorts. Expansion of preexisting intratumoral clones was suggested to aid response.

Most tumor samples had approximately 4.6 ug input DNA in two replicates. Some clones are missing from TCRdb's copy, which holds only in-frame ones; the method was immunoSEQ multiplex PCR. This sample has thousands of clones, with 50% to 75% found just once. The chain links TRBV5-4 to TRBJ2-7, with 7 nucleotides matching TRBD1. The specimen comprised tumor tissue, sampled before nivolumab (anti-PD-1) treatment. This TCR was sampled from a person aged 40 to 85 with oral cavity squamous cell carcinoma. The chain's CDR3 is CASSTSLVTGTWYEQYF. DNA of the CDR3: TGTGCCAGCAGCACCTCCCTTGTGACAGGGACGTGGTACGAGCAGTACTTC.